This T cell receptor (beta chain) was sequenced for a study of cytomegalovirus exposure and HLA in healthy donors. General study results and limits: In a later analysis, at a false discovery rate of 0.05, 16,951 TCR beta sequences matched HLA alleles. A missense DCLRE1C variant was associated with V- and J-gene trimming of TCR beta chains in a later analysis, and an independent cohort replicated the association.

V was cut by 3 bases and J by 0 bases, with 8 bases left in between. CDR1 and CDR2 (germline): ENHRY, SYGVKD. This CDR3 region has 15 residues. The study ran its PCR with 60 Vbeta and 13 Jbeta primers. Method: immunoSEQ multiplex PCR; TCRdb's copy keeps in-frame clones and lacks some. The sample consists of approximately 200,000 clones, over 65% of them appearing once. Remarks on this clone: Its antigen is undetermined.

This TCR was recovered from a human donor in good health. Sequencing was done on a sample of PBMCs. This rearrangement joins TRBV10-3 to TRBJ2-2; possible D gene TRBD1, 6 bases. The CDR3 DNA follows: TGTGCCATCAGTGATGGGACAACGAACACCGGGGAGCTGTTTTTT. Translating gives CAISDGTTNTGELFF.